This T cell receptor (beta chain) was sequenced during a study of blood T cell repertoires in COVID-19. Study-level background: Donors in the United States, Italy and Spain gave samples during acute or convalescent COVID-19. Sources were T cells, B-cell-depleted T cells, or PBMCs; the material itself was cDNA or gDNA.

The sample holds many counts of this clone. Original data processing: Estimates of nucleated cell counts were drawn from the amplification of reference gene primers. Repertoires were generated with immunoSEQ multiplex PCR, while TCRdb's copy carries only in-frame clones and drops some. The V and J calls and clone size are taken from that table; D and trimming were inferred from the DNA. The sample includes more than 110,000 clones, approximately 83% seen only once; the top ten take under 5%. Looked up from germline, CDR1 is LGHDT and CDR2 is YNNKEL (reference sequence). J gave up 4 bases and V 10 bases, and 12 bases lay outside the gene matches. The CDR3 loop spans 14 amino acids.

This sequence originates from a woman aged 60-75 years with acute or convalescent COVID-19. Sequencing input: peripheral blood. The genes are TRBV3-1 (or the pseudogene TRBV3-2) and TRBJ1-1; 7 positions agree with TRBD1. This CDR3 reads CAKQQGEGGTEAFF. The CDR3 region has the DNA TGTGCCAAGCAGCAGGGGGAAGGAGGCACTGAAGCTTTCTTT.